This T cell receptor beta chain comes out of a study of response to subunit inactivated influenza vaccine. TCRdb re-derived calls from the RT-PCR reads in MiXCR, one entry per CDR3 protein. The repertoire holds roughly 500,000 distinct CDR3 sequences, with under 30% as singletons. Trimming pared 6 bases from V and 1 base from J, leaving 16 bases between. Germline V gene lookup returns CDR1 SQVTM and CDR2 ANQGSEA. The CDR3 has 14 amino acids. These data were also reused for a study on T cells expressing NK-cell markers. That source adds: With UMIs, 5'RACE template switching was used to make TCR beta cDNA.

The starting material was CD4+ T cells sorted from PBMCs, obtained approximately 13 days after vaccination. This receptor was obtained from a man aged 50-60 years who received an inactivated influenza vaccine. V gene TRBV29-1 combines with J gene TRBJ2-7, with D perhaps matching TRBD1 (7 bases). The CDR3 loop reads CSVGGRGPSYEQYF. CDR3 sequence (DNA): TGCAGCGTGGGAGGTAGGGGGCCTTCCTACGAGCAGTACTTC.